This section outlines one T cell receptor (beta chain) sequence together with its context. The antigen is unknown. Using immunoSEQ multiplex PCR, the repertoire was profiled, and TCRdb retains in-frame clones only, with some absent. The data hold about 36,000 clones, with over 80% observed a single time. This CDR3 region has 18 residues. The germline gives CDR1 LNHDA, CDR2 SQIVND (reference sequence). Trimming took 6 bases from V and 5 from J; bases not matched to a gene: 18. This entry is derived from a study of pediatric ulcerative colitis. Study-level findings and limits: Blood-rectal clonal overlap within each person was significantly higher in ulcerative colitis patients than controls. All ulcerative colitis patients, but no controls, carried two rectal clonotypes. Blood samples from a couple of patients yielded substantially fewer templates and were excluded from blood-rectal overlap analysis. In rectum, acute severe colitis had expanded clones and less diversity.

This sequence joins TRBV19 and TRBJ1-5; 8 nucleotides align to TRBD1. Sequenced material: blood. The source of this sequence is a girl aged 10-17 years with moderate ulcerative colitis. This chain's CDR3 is CASSSVPPGQAKDQPQHF. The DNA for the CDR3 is TGTGCCAGTAGCTCCGTCCCTCCGGGACAGGCGAAGGATCAGCCCCAGCATTTT.